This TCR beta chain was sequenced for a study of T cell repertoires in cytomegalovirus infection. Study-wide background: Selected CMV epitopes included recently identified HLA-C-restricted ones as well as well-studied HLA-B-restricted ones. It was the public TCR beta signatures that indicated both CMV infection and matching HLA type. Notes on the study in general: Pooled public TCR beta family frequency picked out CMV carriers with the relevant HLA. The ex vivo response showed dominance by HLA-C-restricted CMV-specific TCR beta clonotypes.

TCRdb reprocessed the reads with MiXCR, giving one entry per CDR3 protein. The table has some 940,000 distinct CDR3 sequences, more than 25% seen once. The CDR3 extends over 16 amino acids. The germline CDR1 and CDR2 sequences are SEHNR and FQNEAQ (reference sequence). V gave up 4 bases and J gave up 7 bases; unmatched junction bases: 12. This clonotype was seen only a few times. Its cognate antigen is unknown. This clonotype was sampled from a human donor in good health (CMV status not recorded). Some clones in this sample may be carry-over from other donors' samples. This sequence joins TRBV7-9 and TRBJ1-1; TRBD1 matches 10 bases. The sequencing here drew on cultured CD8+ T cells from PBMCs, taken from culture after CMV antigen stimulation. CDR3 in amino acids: CASSWPLRQGAGEAFF. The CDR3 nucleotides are TGTGCCAGCAGCTGGCCGCTTCGACAGGGGGCCGGTGAAGCTTTCTTT.